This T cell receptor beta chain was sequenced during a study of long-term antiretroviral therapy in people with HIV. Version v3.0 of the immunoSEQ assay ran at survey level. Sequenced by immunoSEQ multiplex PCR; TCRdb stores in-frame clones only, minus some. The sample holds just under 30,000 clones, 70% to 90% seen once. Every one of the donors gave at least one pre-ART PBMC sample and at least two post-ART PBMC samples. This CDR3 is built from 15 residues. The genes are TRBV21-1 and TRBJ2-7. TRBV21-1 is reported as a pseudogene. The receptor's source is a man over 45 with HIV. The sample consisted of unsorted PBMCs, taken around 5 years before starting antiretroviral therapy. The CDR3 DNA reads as TGTGCCAGCAGCAAAGTGAGGGACCCCTCCTACGAGCAGTACTTC. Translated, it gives CASSKVRDPSYEQYF.